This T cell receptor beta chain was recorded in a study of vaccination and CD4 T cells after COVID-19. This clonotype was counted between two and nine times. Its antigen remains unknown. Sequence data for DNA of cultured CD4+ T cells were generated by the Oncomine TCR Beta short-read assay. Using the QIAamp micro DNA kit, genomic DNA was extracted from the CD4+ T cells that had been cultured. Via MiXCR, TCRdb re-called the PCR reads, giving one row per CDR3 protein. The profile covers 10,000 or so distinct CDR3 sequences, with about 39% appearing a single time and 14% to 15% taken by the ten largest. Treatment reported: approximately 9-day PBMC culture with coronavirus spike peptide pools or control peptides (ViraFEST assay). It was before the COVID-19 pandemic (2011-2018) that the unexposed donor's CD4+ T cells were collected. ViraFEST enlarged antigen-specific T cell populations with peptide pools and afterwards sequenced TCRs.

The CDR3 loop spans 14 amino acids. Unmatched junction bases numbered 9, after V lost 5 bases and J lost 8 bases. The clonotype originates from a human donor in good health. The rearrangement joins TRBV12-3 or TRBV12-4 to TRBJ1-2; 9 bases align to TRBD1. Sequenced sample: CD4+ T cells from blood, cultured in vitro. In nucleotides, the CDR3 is TGTGCCAGCAGTCTCCCCACAGGGGGCAGGGGCTACACCTTC. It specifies CASSLPTGGRGYTF.